A selection of T cell receptor beta chains follows, all from one sample in a study of shared clonotypes between healthy human individuals. Assay used: immunoSEQ multiplex PCR; TCRdb lists only in-frame clones, some missing. In the table there are 2 million to 2.5 million clones, 80% to 95% of which are singletons. The material sequenced was naive CD4+ T cells from PBMCs. The receptor source for this set is a man aged 18 to 30 in good health. Some clones in this sample may be carry-over from other donors' samples. Each CDR3 is given with its conserved first and last residue. Fields, in order: J gene, D gene, V gene, clone size, CDR3 protein, CDR3 DNA. D genes are given only for firm matches. Expanded clones get a size class; other rows say once, few or many, or leave the size out.

TRBJ1-5	-	TRBV18	-	CASSPRSKGNQPQHF	TGTGCCAGCTCACCACGGAGCAAGGGGAATCAGCCCCAGCATTTT
TRBJ2-7	TRBD2	TRBV10-3	-	CAISAGGLAGTEQYF	TGTGCCATCAGTGCGGGGGGACTAGCGGGTACCGAGCAGTACTTC
TRBJ2-7	TRBD1	TRBV5-1	-	CASSLGQAKRQYF	TGCGCCAGCAGCCTTGGACAGGCAAAGAGGCAGTACTTC
TRBJ2-4	-	TRBV19	-	CASSIVWGGENIQYF	TGTGCCAGTAGTATAGTTTGGGGCGGGGAAAACATTCAGTACTTC
TRBJ1-5	TRBD1	TRBV2	-	CASSEVRGGMALDQPQHF	TGTGCCAGCAGTGAAGTACGAGGGGGCATGGCCCTCGATCAGCCCCAGCATTTT
TRBJ2-1	-	TRBV6-6	once	CASTGAPYLEQFF	TGTGCCAGCACCGGGGCGCCATATCTTGAGCAGTTCTTC
TRBJ2-7	TRBD1	TRBV30	-	CAWSVGQGAPGQYF	TGTGCCTGGAGTGTAGGGCAGGGGGCGCCAGGGCAGTACTTC
TRBJ2-5	TRBD2	TRBV7-2	once	CASSPGGGRGETQYF	TGTGCCAGCAGCCCCGGGGGGGGTAGAGGGGAGACCCAGTACTTC
TRBJ2-1	-	TRBV19	-	CASSIGPGPYNEQFF	TGTGCCAGTAGTATTGGTCCGGGACCGTACAATGAGCAGTTCTTC
TRBJ2-5	-	TRBV7-2	-	CASSAGSANPRTQYF	TGTGCCAGCAGCGCTGGGAGCGCAAACCCCAGGACCCAGTACTTC
TRBJ2-1	-	TRBV25-1	-	CASTRGMGNNEQFF	TGTGCCAGCACCCGAGGGATGGGGAACAATGAGCAGTTCTTC
TRBJ2-2	-	TRBV4-1	-	CASSQSPRANTGELFF	TGCGCCAGCAGCCAATCCCCCCGAGCCAACACCGGGGAGCTGTTTTTT
TRBJ2-1	-	TRBV2	-	CASSVILANEQFF	TGTGCCAGCAGTGTTATACTAGCTAATGAGCAGTTCTTC
TRBJ2-1	-	TRBV5-8	-	CASRNEQFF	TGTGCCAGCAGAAATGAGCAGTTCTTC
TRBJ2-1	TRBD2	TRBV6-5	-	CASQGTRKPNEQFF	TGTGCCAGCCAAGGGACTAGAAAACCCAATGAGCAGTTCTTC
TRBJ1-2	-	TRBV28	-	CASSYSLLYGYTF	TGTGCCAGCAGTTATAGCCTCCTCTATGGCTACACCTTC
TRBJ2-2	TRBD1	TRBV5-1	-	CASSLGQGATGELFF	TGCGCCAGCAGCTTGGGACAGGGGGCCACCGGGGAGCTGTTTTTT
TRBJ2-7	TRBD1	TRBV6-5	-	CASRRGQGGSEQYF	TGTGCCAGCAGACGGGGACAGGGTGGGAGCGAGCAGTACTTC
TRBJ2-2	-	TRBV19	few	CASSIIAGDTGELFF	TGTGCCAGTAGTATCATTGCAGGAGACACCGGGGAGCTGTTTTTT
TRBJ2-7	-	TRBV2	-	CASSEAPRPYTYEQYF	TGTGCCAGCAGTGAAGCGCCGAGACCCTATACCTACGAGCAGTACTTC
TRBJ1-3	-	TRBV19	-	CASTPLPGAYSGNTIYF	TGTGCCAGTACTCCTCTGCCAGGGGCTTACTCTGGAAACACCATATATTTT
TRBJ2-1	-	TRBV7-9	-	CASSPYGAYNEQFF	TGTGCCAGCAGCCCCTACGGTGCCTACAATGAGCAGTTCTTC
TRBJ2-7	TRBD1	TRBV10-3	-	CAISPGQRSYEQYF	TGTGCCATCAGTCCGGGACAGAGATCCTACGAGCAGTACTTC
TRBJ1-2	TRBD1	TRBV10-3	-	CAISQGGPGYTF	TGTGCCATCAGTCAGGGGGGACCTGGCTACACCTTC
TRBJ2-7	TRBD2	TRBV18	-	CASSPGLAGVYEQYF	TGTGCCAGCTCACCAGGACTAGCGGGAGTGTACGAGCAGTACTTC
TRBJ1-4	-	TRBV28	-	CASSSAGIATNEKLFF	TGTGCCAGCAGTTCTGCAGGGATTGCAACTAATGAAAAACTGTTTTTT
TRBJ1-1	TRBD1	TRBV9	-	CASSVADRGRLGRTEAFF	TGTGCCAGCAGCGTAGCTGACAGGGGGCGCCTAGGGAGGACTGAAGCTTTCTTT
TRBJ1-4	-	TRBV5-1	-	CASSLGSSNNEKLFF	TGCGCCAGCAGCTTGGGGAGCAGTAACAATGAAAAACTGTTTTTT
TRBJ2-5	TRBD2	TRBV5-1	-	CASSFGLAFQETQYF	TGCGCCAGCAGCTTCGGACTAGCGTTTCAAGAGACCCAGTACTTC
TRBJ1-2	TRBD1	TRBV27	few	CASSLPGGSYTF	TGTGCCAGCAGTTTACCAGGGGGTAGCTACACCTTC
TRBJ2-5	TRBD1	TRBV19	-	CASSPRTGVTQYF	TGTGCCAGTAGTCCGCGGACAGGGGTGACCCAGTACTTC
TRBJ1-1	-	TRBV12-5	-	CASGLVGGTEAFF	TGTGCTAGTGGTTTGGTAGGAGGGACTGAAGCTTTCTTT
TRBJ2-1	-	TRBV5-1	-	CASSSALGSFHNEQFF	TGCGCCAGCAGCTCCGCCTTGGGATCGTTCCACAATGAGCAGTTCTTC
TRBJ2-7	-	TRBV4-1	-	CASSQVGGEQYF	TGCGCCAGCAGCCAAGTCGGCGGCGAGCAGTACTTC
TRBJ2-5	-	TRBV29-1	once	CSVEDPTGLQETQYF	TGCAGCGTTGAAGATCCGACCGGTTTACAAGAGACCCAGTACTTC
TRBJ1-2	-	TRBV9	-	CASSVGYTNYGYTF	TGTGCCAGCAGCGTCGGATACACTAACTATGGCTACACCTTC
TRBJ2-6	-	TRBV5-4	-	CASSLEFSGANVLTF	TGTGCCAGCAGCCTAGAGTTCTCTGGGGCCAACGTCCTGACTTTC
TRBJ2-6	-	TRBV7-3	-	CASSSVANVLTF	TGTGCCAGCAGCTCCGTGGCCAACGTCCTGACTTTC
TRBJ1-2	-	TRBV7-9	-	CASSLGGNYGYTF	TGTGCCAGCAGCTTGGGGGGTAACTATGGCTACACCTTC
TRBJ2-5	TRBD1	TRBV28	-	CASSLRTGLGQQYF	TGTGCCAGCAGTTTGCGGACAGGACTGGGCCAGCAGTACTTC